These 21 T cell receptor beta chains originate from one sample sequenced in a study of neoadjuvant nivolumab and ipilimumab in lung cancer. TCRdb's table, derived via immunoSEQ multiplex PCR, lists solely in-frame clones and lacks some. The table records about 3,800 clones, 88% of them present only once. The material sequenced was adjacent normal lung tissue, taken after neoadjuvant nivolumab, alone or with ipilimumab, at or shortly before surgery. These receptors were collected from an adult with non-small cell lung cancer.

The chain uses TRBV18 and TRBJ1-1, with TRBD1 matching 7 bases. The V gene's germline CDR1 is KGHSH and CDR2 LQKENI. This CDR3 spans 14 amino acids. V was clipped by 2 bases and J by 5 bases; unmatched bases: 5. The chain's CDR3 is CASSPIQGKTEAFF. For the CDR3, the DNA is TGTGCCAGCTCACCAATACAGGGGAAAACTGAAGCTTTCTTT.

In its sample, this clone was seen once. The chain has TRBV7-2 and TRBJ2-3; 9 bases align to TRBD2. The CDR3 spans 15 residues. Germline trimming cut 1 base from V and 4 bases from J; bases unmatched to any gene: 3. In germline, CDR1 is SGHTA, CDR2 FQGNSA. CDR3 residues: CASSLGAGGPDTQYF. The CDR3 DNA reads TGTGCCAGCAGCTTAGGGGCGGGAGGGCCAGATACGCAGTATTTT.

The genes are TRBV7-8 and TRBJ2-3; 9 bases fit TRBD2. Looked up from germline, CDR1 is SGHVS and CDR2 is FQNEAQ. This CDR3 contains 18 residues. J lost 6 bases, V lost 0 bases, and 13 bases had no gene match. The CDR3 spells CASSLAGDSGGLRDTQYF. In nucleotides, the CDR3 is TGTGCCAGCAGCTTAGCGGGGGATAGCGGGGGTTTAAGGGATACGCAGTATTTT.

The V and J genes are TRBV6-5 and TRBJ1-1; a possible D gene is TRBD1 (5 bases). The germline V gene encodes CDR1 MNHEY and CDR2 SVGAGI. The ends were cut back, 4 bases at V and 1 base at J, with 10 bases in the middle. The CDR3 extends over 14 amino acids. As DNA, the CDR3 is TGTGCCAGCAGTTTGGGACGGACGAACACTGAAGCTTTCTTT. It yields the protein CASSLGRTNTEAFF.

This chain links TRBV5-1 with TRBJ2-7; no firm D call. The V gene lost 1 base and the J gene lost 0 bases, with 8 bases spanning the gap. There are 14 residues in the CDR3. In germline, CDR1 is SGHRS, CDR2 YFSETQ. The CDR3 here is CASSLQAHSYEQYF. The CDR3 bases are TGCGCCAGCAGCTTGCAGGCCCACTCCTACGAGCAGTACTTC.

The rearrangement links TRBV10-2 to TRBJ2-7, with 8 bases identical to TRBD1. CDR3 length: 13 amino acids. Looked up from germline, CDR1 is WSHSY and CDR2 is SAAADI. J was trimmed by 6 bases and V by 6 bases; bases with no gene match: 7. The CDR3 loop reads CASRESTGVEQYF. In DNA form, the CDR3 reads TGCGCCAGCAGAGAATCGACAGGGGTCGAGCAGTACTTC.

J is TRBJ1-1 and V is TRBV2; no definite D call. V lost 3 bases and J 7 bases, leaving 15 bases between the germline ends. This CDR3 region has 14 residues. Per germline, CDR1 SNHLY and CDR2 FYNNEI. CDR3 in DNA: TGTGCCAGCAGTGAGGAGACGGTACCCTTTGAAGCTTTCTTT. Its translation: CASSEETVPFEAFF.

The chain is built from TRBV5-5 and TRBJ2-1; D unresolved. The CDR3 has 13 residues. CDR1 and CDR2 (germline): SGHKS, YYEKEE (reference sequence). Deletions cut 0 bases from V and 4 bases from J, with 5 bases between. The CDR3 protein is CASSLGLYNEQFF. In DNA form, the CDR3 reads TGTGCCAGCAGCTTGGGTCTTTACAATGAGCAGTTCTTC.

This CDR3 is CASLTQGTTPNEQFF. The DNA of the CDR3 is TGTGCCAGTCTAACACAGGGCACTACTCCGAATGAGCAGTTCTTC. The chain uses TRBV5-4 and TRBJ2-1, with D perhaps matching TRBD1 (6 bases). Deletions cut 8 bases from V and 7 bases from J, with 22 bases between. The CDR3 consists of 15 residues. Per the germline V gene, CDR1 is SGHNT and CDR2 is YYREEE (reference sequence).

The V gene is TRBV5-1, the J gene TRBJ2-7, with 9 bases that match TRBD2. V was clipped by 1 base and J by 6 bases; unmatched bases: 5. This CDR3 is 14 amino acids long. CDR1 and CDR2 from the germline V gene are SGHRS and YFSETQ. The DNA of the CDR3 is TGCGCCAGCAGCTTGCCAGCGGGAGGCGGCGAGCAGTACTTC. This translates into CASSLPAGGGEQYF.

In its sample, this clone was seen once. The rearrangement links TRBV6-5 to TRBJ2-5; a weak D match, TRBD2 (7 bases). The V and J ends lost 6 bases and 7 bases respectively, with 15 bases between them. CDR1 and CDR2 from the germline V gene are MNHEY and SVGAGI. The CDR3 contains 13 residues. CDR3 protein: CASSPLGGGTQYF. The DNA for the CDR3 is TGTGCCAGCAGCCCCTTAGGGGGGGGGACCCAGTACTTC.

The genes are TRBV5-1 and TRBJ2-2; TRBD1 might be the D (6 bases). The V end was cut by 2 bases, the J end by 5 bases, with 25 bases between. The CDR3 sequence is 19 residues long. CDR1 and CDR2 from the germline V gene are SGHRS and YFSETQ. CDR3 nucleotide sequence: TGCGCCAGCAGCTTATTGTGGACAGTCCAGCACTCGGGGACCGGGGAGCTGTTTTTT. Its protein product is CASSLLWTVQHSGTGELFF.

This clone was picked up one time. The chain links TRBV5-1 to TRBJ2-2; 7 bases are shared with TRBD2. Germline CDR1 SGHRS, CDR2 YFSETQ. This CDR3 region has 15 residues. With V trimmed by 2 bases and J by 4 bases, 5 bases remained unmatched. In DNA, the CDR3 is TGCGCCAGCAGCTTCAGCAGGGAGGGCACCGGGGAGCTGTTTTTT. Protein sequence: CASSFSREGTGELFF.

The rearrangement links TRBV5-1 to TRBJ2-5, with D perhaps being TRBD1 or TRBD2 (5 bases each). Germline V lookup: CDR1 SGHRS, CDR2 YFSETQ. The CDR3 runs to 16 residues. The V end was cut by 0 bases, the J end by 1 base, with 13 bases between. CDR3 nucleotide sequence: TGCGCCAGCAGCTTGGATCGGGGACCCAGCCAAGAGACCCAGTACTTC. Its translation: CASSLDRGPSQETQYF.

This clone was recorded a few times. This chain joins TRBV29-1 and TRBJ2-1; either TRBD1 or TRBD2 may fit D (5 bases each). The CDR3 is made up of 15 amino acids. V shed 5 bases and J shed 5 bases, with 19 bases lying between them. CDR1 and CDR2 from the germline V gene are SQVTM and ANQGSEA. This CDR3 is CSVQGTAGLNNEQFF. The DNA of the CDR3 is TGCAGCGTTCAGGGCACAGCCGGACTCAACAATGAGCAGTTCTTC.

The chain recombines TRBV29-1 with TRBJ2-5, with D perhaps TRBD2 (5 bases). The CDR3 runs to 12 residues. CDR1 SQVTM and CDR2 ANQGSEA come from the germline V gene. Trimming took off 6 bases at V and 5 bases at J, with 13 bases between the two ends. The CDR3 reads CSVWAGEETQYF. DNA of the CDR3: TGCAGCGTGTGGGCCGGGGAGGAGACCCAGTACTTC.

The chain combines TRBV18 with TRBJ1-1; D is undetermined. V lost 3 bases and J lost 0, with 11 bases in between. The germline gives CDR1 KGHSH, CDR2 LQKENI. The CDR3 loop spans 15 amino acids. The CDR3 protein is CASSPIQLMNTEAFF. CDR3 nucleotide sequence: TGTGCCAGCTCACCGATACAGCTAATGAACACTGAAGCTTTCTTT.

The CDR3 nucleotides read TGTGCCAGCAGCTTAGACTCGTCGGGAGTGGGCTCCTACAATGAGCAGTTCTTC. It translates to CASSLDSSGVGSYNEQFF. This chain joins TRBV7-8 and TRBJ2-1; D possibly corresponds to TRBD2 (6 bases). The CDR3 spans 18 residues. The V and J ends lost 1 base and 0 bases respectively, with 16 bases between them. The germline V gene has CDR1 SGHVS and CDR2 FQNEAQ. The full variable domain, with the rest looked up from reference TRBV7-8 and TRBJ2-1, is GAGVSQSPRYKVAKRGQDVALRCDPISGHVSLFWYQQALGQGPEFLTYFQNEAQLDKSGLPSDRFFAERPEGSVSTLKIQRTQQEDSAVYLCASSLDSSGVGSYNEQFFGPGTRLTVL.

This CDR3 is CASSLERTSGSTADTQYF. DNA of the CDR3: TGCGCCAGCAGCTTGGAAAGGACTAGCGGGAGCACCGCAGATACGCAGTATTTT. The chain carries TRBV5-1 and TRBJ2-3; TRBD2 matches 13 bases. Germline V gene sequence: CDR1 SGHRS, CDR2 YFSETQ. This CDR3 is 18 amino acids long. J gave up 4 bases and V 0 bases, and 8 bases lay outside the gene matches.

The chain carries TRBV7-9 and TRBJ2-1; D may be TRBD2 (6 bases). The CDR3 totals 12 residues. Germline V gives CDR1 SEHNR, CDR2 FQNEAQ (reference sequence). Trimming took off 0 bases at V and 10 bases at J, with 7 bases between the two ends. The CDR3 reads CASSLAGGEQFF. The CDR3 DNA is TGTGCCAGCAGCTTAGCTGGGGGGGAGCAGTTCTTC.

The chain couples TRBV13 to TRBJ2-7, with a weak D call TRBD2 (6 bases). The germline V gene has CDR1 PRHDT and CDR2 FYEKMQ (reference sequence). The ends were cut back, 5 bases at V and 5 bases at J, with 13 bases in the middle. The CDR3 is made up of 13 amino acids. Here the CDR3 reads CASSGGSRDEQYF. The CDR3, as DNA: TGTGCCAGCAGCGGGGGGTCCAGGGACGAGCAGTACTTC. The full variable domain, in which reference TRBV13 and TRBJ2-7 provide the parts outside the CDR3, is AAGVIQSPRHLIKEKRETATLKCYPIPRHDTVYWYQQGPGQDPQFLISFYEKMQSDKGSIPDRFSAQQFSDYHSELNMSSLELGDSALYFCASSGGSRDEQYFGPGTRLTVT.